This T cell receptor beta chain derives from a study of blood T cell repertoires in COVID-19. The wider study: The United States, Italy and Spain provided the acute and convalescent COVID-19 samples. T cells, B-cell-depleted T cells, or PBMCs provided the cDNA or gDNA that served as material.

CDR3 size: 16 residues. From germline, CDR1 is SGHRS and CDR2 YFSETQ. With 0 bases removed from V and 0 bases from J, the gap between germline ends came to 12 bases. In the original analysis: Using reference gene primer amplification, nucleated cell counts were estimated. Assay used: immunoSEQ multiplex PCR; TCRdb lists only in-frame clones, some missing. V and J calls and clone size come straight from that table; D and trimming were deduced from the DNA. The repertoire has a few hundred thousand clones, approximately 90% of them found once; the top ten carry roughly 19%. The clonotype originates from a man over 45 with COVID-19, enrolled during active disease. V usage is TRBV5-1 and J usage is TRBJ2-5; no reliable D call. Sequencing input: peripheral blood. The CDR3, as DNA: TGCGCCAGCAGCTTGGAAGGCGGCTTCAACCAAGAGACCCAGTACTTC. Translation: CASSLEGGFNQETQYF.